The rows below give T cell receptor beta chains drawn from one sample of a study of blood T cell repertoires in COVID-19. TCRdb keeps only in-frame clones here, not all; method: immunoSEQ multiplex PCR. Here the sample spans about 150,000 clones, 80% to 90% being singletons. Sample: PBMCs or T cells enriched from blood (not recorded which). The receptors come from a man aged 45 to 65 who had recovered from COVID-19. The CDR3 runs from the conserved cysteine through the conserved F or W. The order of the fields is D gene, J gene, V gene, clone size, CDR3 protein, CDR3 DNA. The D gene is left open where the match is weak. Where a row states a size, it is once, few, many or the class of an expanded clone; other rows omit it.

D gene: TRBD2; J gene: TRBJ2-1; V gene: TRBV9; clone size: NA; CDR3 protein: CASSPGLASYNEQFF; CDR3 DNA: TGTGCCAGCAGCCCTGGACTAGCGTCTTACAATGAGCAGTTCTTC
D gene: NA; J gene: TRBJ1-6; V gene: TRBV21-1; clone size: NA; CDR3 protein: CASSKDTSYNSPLHF; CDR3 DNA: TGTGCCAGCAGCAAAGACACCTCCTATAATTCACCCCTCCACTTT
D gene: TRBD2; J gene: TRBJ2-7; V gene: TRBV3-1/TRBV3-2; clone size: NA; CDR3 protein: CASSPGSGANEQYF; CDR3 DNA: TGTGCCAGCAGTCCAGGGAGCGGGGCAAACGAGCAGTACTTC
D gene: NA; J gene: TRBJ2-7; V gene: TRBV21-1; clone size: once; CDR3 protein: CASSKERRVIPQYEQYF; CDR3 DNA: TGTGCCAGCAGCAAAGAACGCAGGGTTATCCCTCAATACGAGCAGTACTTC
D gene: TRBD1; J gene: TRBJ1-2; V gene: TRBV7-9; clone size: once; CDR3 protein: CASSLAFPGQGEYGYTF; CDR3 DNA: TGTGCCAGCAGCTTAGCGTTCCCCGGACAGGGGGAATATGGCTACACCTTC
D gene: NA; J gene: TRBJ1-1; V gene: TRBV6-2/TRBV6-3; clone size: NA; CDR3 protein: CASSYGQGNTEAFF; CDR3 DNA: TGTGCCAGCAGTTACGGTCAGGGGAACACTGAAGCTTTCTTT
D gene: TRBD1; J gene: TRBJ1-2; V gene: TRBV6-4; clone size: NA; CDR3 protein: CASSDPILGQEKYPYGYTF; CDR3 DNA: TGTGCCAGCAGTGACCCTATACTGGGACAGGAAAAATACCCCTATGGCTACACCTTC
D gene: TRBD1; J gene: TRBJ2-5; V gene: TRBV7-2; clone size: NA; CDR3 protein: CASSLQQGATETQYF; CDR3 DNA: TGTGCCAGCAGCTTACAACAGGGGGCGACGGAGACCCAGTACTTC
D gene: NA; J gene: TRBJ2-3; V gene: TRBV27; clone size: NA; CDR3 protein: CASSTAGELELSTDTQYF; CDR3 DNA: TGTGCCAGCAGTACCGCAGGGGAATTAGAGCTTTCCACAGATACGCAGTATTTT
D gene: TRBD2; J gene: TRBJ2-5; V gene: TRBV2; clone size: NA; CDR3 protein: CASSAITGLAEEETQYF; CDR3 DNA: TGTGCCAGCAGCGCGATAACGGGACTAGCGGAAGAAGAGACCCAGTACTTC